The 8 T cell receptor beta chains reported below all come from one sample, sequenced in a study of cytomegalovirus exposure and HLA in healthy donors. 60 Vbeta and 13 Jbeta primers were used in PCR. Method: immunoSEQ multiplex PCR; TCRdb's copy keeps in-frame clones and lacks some. The sample holds roughly 170,000 clones, about 75% seen once. Specimen: PBMCs. The receptors derive from a female donor in good health and CMV-seronegative.

This chain uses TRBV6-1 with TRBJ2-2, with 7 positions matching TRBD2. Germline V CDR1 and CDR2: MNHNS, SASEGT. This CDR3 is built from 16 residues. J gave up 4 bases and V 4 bases, and 9 bases lay outside the gene matches. The CDR3 region is CASSVTGTTFTGELFF. CDR3 nucleotides: TGTGCCAGCAGTGTTACCGGGACTACTTTCACCGGGGAGCTGTTTTTT.

This sequence joins TRBV2 and TRBJ1-2, with D possibly matching TRBD1 (6 bases). The CDR3 consists of 14 residues. In germline, CDR1 is SNHLY, CDR2 FYNNEI. Trimming took 4 bases from V and 4 from J, leaving 13 bases between them. The CDR3 DNA reads as TGTGCCAGCAGTGTGGAGGGAGGGGGCTATGGCTACACCTTC. It encodes CASSVEGGGYGYTF.

The sample holds a few counts of this clone. V and J are TRBV9 and TRBJ1-1; the match to TRBD1 covers 10 bases. CDR1 and CDR2 (germline): SGDLS, YYNGEE. Trimming cost V 4 bases and J 4 bases; bases outside gene matches: 4. This CDR3 has 14 residues. The CDR3 here is CASSPGQGGTEAFF. As DNA, the CDR3 is TGTGCCAGCAGCCCAGGACAGGGGGGCACTGAAGCTTTCTTT.

The V and J genes are TRBV4-1 and TRBJ2-2, with a possible D match to TRBD2 (6 bases). CDR1 and CDR2 from the germline V gene are MGHRA and YSYEKL. The CDR3 sequence is 20 residues long. The V end lost 2 bases, the J end lost 1 base, and 23 bases lay between the germline ends. CDR3 DNA sequence: TGCGCCAGCAGCCAATTTCCCCTAAAAAAAGGGACTGGGAACACCGGGGAGCTGTTTTTT. Translation: CASSQFPLKKGTGNTGELFF.

The chain is built from TRBV7-2 and TRBJ2-7; 11 bases fit TRBD1. The CDR3 covers 14 residues. With 5 bases clipped from V and 4 bases from J, the junction kept 4 bases outside the gene matches. Per germline, CDR1 SGHTA and CDR2 FQGNSA. The CDR3 loop reads CASSIGQGAYEQYF. The CDR3 DNA sequence: TGTGCCAGCAGCATAGGACAGGGGGCGTACGAGCAGTACTTC.

This clone was counted only a few times. This rearrangement joins TRBV25-1 to TRBJ2-7, with D uncertain. The CDR3 has 14 amino acids. Germline V CDR1 and CDR2: MGHDK, SYGVNS. V was cut by 4 bases and J by 0 bases, with 10 bases left in between. The CDR3 here is CASSVKRSSYEQYF. CDR3 DNA sequence: TGTGCCAGCAGTGTAAAACGCAGCTCCTACGAGCAGTACTTC.

The chain joins TRBV11-2 to TRBJ1-2; unclear D gene. The germline CDR1 and CDR2 sequences are SGHAT and FQNNGV. Trimming removed 2 bases at V and 2 bases at J, with 9 bases between. There are 14 residues in the CDR3. The CDR3 protein is CASSLSSGNYGYTF. In DNA form, the CDR3 reads TGTGCCAGCAGCTTAAGCTCGGGGAACTATGGCTACACCTTC.

The chain recombines TRBV4-3 with TRBJ1-1; D is unresolved. This CDR3 has 15 amino acids. In germline, CDR1 is LGHNA, CDR2 YSLEER. V lost 0 bases, J lost 4 bases, and 12 bases lay in between. The CDR3 nucleotides read TGCGCCAGCAGCCAAGATCGTACCCGAGGCACTGAAGCTTTCTTT. It is translated as CASSQDRTRGTEAFF.